This T cell receptor beta chain appears in the sequencing data of a study of cytomegalovirus exposure and HLA in healthy donors. Germline CDR1 is MNHNS and CDR2 is SASEGT. The CDR3 is 16 amino acids. The V segment lost 3 bases and the J segment 7 bases; nucleotides outside the gene matches: 11. This clone was observed a few times. Primers for the PCR totalled 60 Vbeta and 13 Jbeta. Generated by immunoSEQ multiplex PCR, the TCRdb table keeps only in-frame clones and is missing some. This table holds about 250,000 clones, more than 55% found once. The sample was PBMCs. The receptor comes from a female donor in good health and CMV-seronegative. V usage is TRBV6-1 and J usage is TRBJ2-1; 8 bases map to TRBD2. CDR3 nucleotides: TGTGCCAGCAGTGATCGGAGCGGGAGTTCTGTAAATGAGCAGTTCTTC. Amino acid sequence: CASSDRSGSSVNEQFF.